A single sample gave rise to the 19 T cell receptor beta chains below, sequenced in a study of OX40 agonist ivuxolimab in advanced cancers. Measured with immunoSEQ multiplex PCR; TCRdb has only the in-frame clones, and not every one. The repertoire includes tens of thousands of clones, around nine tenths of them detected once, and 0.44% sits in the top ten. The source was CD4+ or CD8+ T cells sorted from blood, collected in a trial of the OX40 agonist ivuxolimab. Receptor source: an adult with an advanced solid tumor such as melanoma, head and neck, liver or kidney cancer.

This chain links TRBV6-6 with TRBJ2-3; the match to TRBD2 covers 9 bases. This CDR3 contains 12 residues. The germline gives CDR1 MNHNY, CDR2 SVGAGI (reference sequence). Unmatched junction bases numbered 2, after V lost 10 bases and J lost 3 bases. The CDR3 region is CATAGGTDTQYF. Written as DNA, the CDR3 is TGTGCCACGGCGGGAGGGACAGATACGCAGTATTTT.

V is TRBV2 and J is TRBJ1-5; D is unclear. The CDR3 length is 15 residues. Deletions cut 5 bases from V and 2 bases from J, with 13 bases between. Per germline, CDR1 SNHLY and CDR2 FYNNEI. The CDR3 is CASSNPGVGNQPQHF. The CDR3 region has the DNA TGTGCCAGCAGTAATCCCGGGGTTGGCAATCAGCCCCAGCATTTT.

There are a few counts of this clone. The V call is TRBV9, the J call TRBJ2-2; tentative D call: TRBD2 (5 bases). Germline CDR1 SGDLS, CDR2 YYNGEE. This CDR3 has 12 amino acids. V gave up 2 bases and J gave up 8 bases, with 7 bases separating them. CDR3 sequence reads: CASSVPGGELFF. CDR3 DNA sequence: TGTGCCAGCAGCGTGCCGGGAGGGGAGCTGTTTTTT. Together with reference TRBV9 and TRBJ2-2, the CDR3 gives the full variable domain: DSGVTQTPKHLITATGQRVTLRCSPRSGDLSVYWYQQSLDQGLQFLIQYYNGEERAKGNILERFSAQQFPDLHSELNLSSLELGDSALYFCASSVPGGELFFGEGSRLTVL.

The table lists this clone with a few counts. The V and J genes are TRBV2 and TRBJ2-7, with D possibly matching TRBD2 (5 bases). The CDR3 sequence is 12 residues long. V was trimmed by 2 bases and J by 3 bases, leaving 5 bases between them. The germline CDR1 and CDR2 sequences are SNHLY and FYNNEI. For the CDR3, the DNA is TGTGCCAGCAGTGAACGGGGCTACGAGCAGTACTTC. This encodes CASSERGYEQYF. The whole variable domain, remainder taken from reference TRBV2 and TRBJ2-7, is EPEVTQTPSHQVTQMGQEVILRCVPISNHLYFYWYRQILGQKVEFLVSFYNNEISEKSEIFDDQFSVERPDGSNFTLKIRSTKLEDSAMYFCASSERGYEQYFGPGTRLTVT.

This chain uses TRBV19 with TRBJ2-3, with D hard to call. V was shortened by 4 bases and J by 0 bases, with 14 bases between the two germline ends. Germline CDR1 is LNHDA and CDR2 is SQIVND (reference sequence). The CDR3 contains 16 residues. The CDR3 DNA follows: TGTGCCAGTAGTAAGGCCCAGGCAGGCAGCACAGATACGCAGTATTTT. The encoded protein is CASSKAQAGSTDTQYF.

The CDR3 DNA sequence: TGTGCCAGTAGTGCCTCCCACCTAGCGAGCTCCTACAATGAGCAGTTCTTC. Translation: CASSASHLASSYNEQFF. The chain employs TRBV19 and TRBJ2-1; a possible D gene is TRBD2 (6 bases). CDR1 and CDR2 from the germline V gene are LNHDA and SQIVND (reference sequence). Trimming removed 5 bases from V and 0 bases from J, with 17 bases in between. CDR3 length: 17 residues.

This CDR3 reads CASSPSFRRSSYEQYF. The CDR3 DNA follows: TGTGCCAGCAGCCCTAGCTTCAGGCGGAGTTCCTACGAGCAGTACTTC. The chain joins TRBV7-2 to TRBJ2-7, with D possibly being TRBD2 (5 bases). Trimming cost V 5 bases and J 1 base, with 18 bases left between them. This CDR3 is built from 16 residues. Looked up from germline, CDR1 is SGHTA and CDR2 is FQGNSA.

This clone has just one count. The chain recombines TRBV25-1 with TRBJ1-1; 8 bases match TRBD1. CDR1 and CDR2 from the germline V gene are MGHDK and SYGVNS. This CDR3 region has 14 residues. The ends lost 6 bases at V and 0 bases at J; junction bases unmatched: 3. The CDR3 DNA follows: TGTGCCAGCAGGAGACAGGGGTTGAACACTGAAGCTTTCTTT. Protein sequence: CASRRQGLNTEAFF.

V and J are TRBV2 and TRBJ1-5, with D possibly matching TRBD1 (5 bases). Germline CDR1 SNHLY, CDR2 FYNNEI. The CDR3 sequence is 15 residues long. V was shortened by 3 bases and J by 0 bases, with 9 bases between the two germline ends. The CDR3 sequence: CASSDRVGSNQPQHF. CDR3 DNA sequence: TGTGCCAGCAGTGACAGGGTTGGTAGCAATCAGCCCCAGCATTTT.

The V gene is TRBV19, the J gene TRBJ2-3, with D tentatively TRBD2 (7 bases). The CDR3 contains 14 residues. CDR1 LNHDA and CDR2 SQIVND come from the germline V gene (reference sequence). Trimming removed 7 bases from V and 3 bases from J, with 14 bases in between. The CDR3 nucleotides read TGTGCCAGTATAGGAGGGAGGGGGACAGATACGCAGTATTTT. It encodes CASIGGRGTDTQYF. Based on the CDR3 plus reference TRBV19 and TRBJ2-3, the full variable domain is DGGITQSPKYLFRKEGQNVTLSCEQNLNHDAMYWYRQDPGQGLRLIYYSQIVNDFQKGDIAEGYSVSREKKESFPLTVTSAQKNPTAFYLCASIGGRGTDTQYFGPGTRLTVL.

The CDR3 loop is CASGRTSASYEQYF. CDR3 sequence (DNA): TGTGCTAGTGGTCGGACTAGCGCCTCCTACGAGCAGTACTTC. The chain joins TRBV12-5 to TRBJ2-7; 9 nucleotides match TRBD2. CDR1 is LGHNT, CDR2 FRNRAP, per germline. There are 14 residues in the CDR3. V gave up 5 bases and J gave up 0 bases; unmatched junction bases: 2.

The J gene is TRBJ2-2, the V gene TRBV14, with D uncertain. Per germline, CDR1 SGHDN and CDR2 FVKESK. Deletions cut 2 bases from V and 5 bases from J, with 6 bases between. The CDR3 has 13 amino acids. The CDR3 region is CASSQSRTGELFF. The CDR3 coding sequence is TGTGCCAGCAGCCAAAGCAGGACCGGGGAGCTGTTTTTT.

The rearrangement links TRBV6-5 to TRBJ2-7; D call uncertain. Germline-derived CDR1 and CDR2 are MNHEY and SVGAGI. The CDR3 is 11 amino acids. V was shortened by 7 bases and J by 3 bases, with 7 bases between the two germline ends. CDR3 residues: CASKRIYEQYF. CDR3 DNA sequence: TGTGCCAGCAAGCGCATCTACGAGCAGTACTTC.

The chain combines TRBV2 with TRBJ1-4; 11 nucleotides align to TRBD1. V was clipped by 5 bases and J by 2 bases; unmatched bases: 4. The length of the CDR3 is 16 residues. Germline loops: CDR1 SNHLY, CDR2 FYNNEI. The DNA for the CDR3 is TGTGCCAGCAGTCCGGACAGGGGGCCTACTAATGAAAAACTGTTTTTT. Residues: CASSPDRGPTNEKLFF.

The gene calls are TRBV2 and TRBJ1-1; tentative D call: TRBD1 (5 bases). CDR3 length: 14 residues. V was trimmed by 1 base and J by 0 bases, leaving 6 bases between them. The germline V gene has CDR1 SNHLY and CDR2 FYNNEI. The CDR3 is CASSEEGMNTEAFF. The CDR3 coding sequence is TGTGCCAGCAGTGAAGAGGGGATGAACACTGAAGCTTTCTTT.

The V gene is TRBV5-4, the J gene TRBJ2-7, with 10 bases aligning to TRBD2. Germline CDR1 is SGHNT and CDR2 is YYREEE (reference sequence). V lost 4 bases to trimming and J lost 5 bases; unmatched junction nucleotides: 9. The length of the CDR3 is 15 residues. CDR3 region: CASSAGLAPGDEQYF. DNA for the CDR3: TGTGCCAGCAGCGCGGGACTAGCGCCAGGCGACGAGCAGTACTTC. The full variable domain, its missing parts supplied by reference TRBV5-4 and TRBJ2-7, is ETGVTQSPTHLIKTRGQQVTLRCSSQSGHNTVSWYQQALGQGPQFIFQYYREEENGRGNFPPRFSGLQFPNYSSELNVNALELDDSALYLCASSAGLAPGDEQYFGPGTRLTVT.

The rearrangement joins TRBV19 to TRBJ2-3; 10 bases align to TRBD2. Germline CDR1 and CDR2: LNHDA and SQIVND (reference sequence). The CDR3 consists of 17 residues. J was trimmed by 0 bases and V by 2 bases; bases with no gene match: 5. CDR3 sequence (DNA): TGTGCCAGTAGTATATCACTAGCGGGGCCCAGCACAGATACGCAGTATTTT. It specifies CASSISLAGPSTDTQYF.

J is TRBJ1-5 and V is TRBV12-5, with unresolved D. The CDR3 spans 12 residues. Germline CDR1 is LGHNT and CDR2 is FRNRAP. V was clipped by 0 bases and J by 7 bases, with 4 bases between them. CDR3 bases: TGTGCTAGTGGTTTGGTCGGGCAGCCCCAGCATTTT. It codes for CASGLVGQPQHF.

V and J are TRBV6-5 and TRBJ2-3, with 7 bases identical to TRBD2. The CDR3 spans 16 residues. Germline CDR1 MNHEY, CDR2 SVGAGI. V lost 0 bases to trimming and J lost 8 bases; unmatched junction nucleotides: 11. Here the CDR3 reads CASSYSVAGAGSTQYF. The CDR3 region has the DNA TGTGCCAGCAGTTACTCTGTGGCGGGAGCGGGTAGTACGCAGTATTTT.